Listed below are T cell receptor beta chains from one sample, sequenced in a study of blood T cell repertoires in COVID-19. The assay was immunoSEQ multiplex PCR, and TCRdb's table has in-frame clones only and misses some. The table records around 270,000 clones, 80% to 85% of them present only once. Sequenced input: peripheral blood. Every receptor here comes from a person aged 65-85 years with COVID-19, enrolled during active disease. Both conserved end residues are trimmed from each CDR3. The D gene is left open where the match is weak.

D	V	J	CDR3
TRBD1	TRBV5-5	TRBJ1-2	ASRRMGQGAMGYT
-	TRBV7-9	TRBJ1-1	ASSRGEGLEAF
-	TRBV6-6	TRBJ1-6	ASSLENSPLH
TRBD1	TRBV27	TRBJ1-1	ASSLQTGGLNTEAF
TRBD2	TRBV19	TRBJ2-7	ASSIVVAAERGYEQY
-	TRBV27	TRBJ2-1	ASRRQTYNEQF
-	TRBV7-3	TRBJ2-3	ASSVPGDLTQY
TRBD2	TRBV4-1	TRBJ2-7	ASSQALRTSGSTYEQY
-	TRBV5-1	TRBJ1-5	ASSLEGGGSNQPQH
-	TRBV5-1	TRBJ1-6	ASRGDGNNSPLH
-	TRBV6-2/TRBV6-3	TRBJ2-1	ASSNLYSYNEQF
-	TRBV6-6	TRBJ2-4	ASRIPGQKNIQY
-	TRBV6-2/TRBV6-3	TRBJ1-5	ASSYSRGQPQH
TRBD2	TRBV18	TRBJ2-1	ASSPRVAGNYNEQF
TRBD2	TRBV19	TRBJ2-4	ASSVSGSGGKNIQY
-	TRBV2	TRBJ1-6	ASSEGGG
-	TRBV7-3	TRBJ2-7	ATHLPAGGSYEQY